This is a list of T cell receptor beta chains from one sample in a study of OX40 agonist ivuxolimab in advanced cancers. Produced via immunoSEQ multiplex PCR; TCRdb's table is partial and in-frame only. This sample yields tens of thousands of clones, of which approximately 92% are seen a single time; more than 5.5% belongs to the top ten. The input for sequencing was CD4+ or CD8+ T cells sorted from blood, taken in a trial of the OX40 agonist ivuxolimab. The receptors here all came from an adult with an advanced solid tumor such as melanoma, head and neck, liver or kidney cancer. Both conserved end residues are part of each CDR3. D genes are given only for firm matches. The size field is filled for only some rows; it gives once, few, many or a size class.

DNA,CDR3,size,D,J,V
TGTGCCAGCACCCGGGTGGCTAGCGGCACAGATACGCAGTATTTT,CASTRVASGTDTQYF,.,.,TRBJ2-3,TRBV5-4
TGTGCCACCCGGGCGGGAGGGCCTCCCCCGGCCTTC,CATRAGGPPPAF,.,TRBD2,TRBJ2-7,TRBV28
TGTGCCAGCCGGGGGGGAGGTTCACCCCTCCACTTT,CASRGGGSPLHF,.,.,TRBJ1-6,TRBV27
TGTGCCAGCAGACACGGACAGGGCTCTGGAAACACCATATATTTT,CASRHGQGSGNTIYF,once,TRBD1,TRBJ1-3,TRBV28
TGTGCCAGCAGCTCGGACTCCGGGAGAGGGATCACCGGGGAGCTGTTTTTT,CASSSDSGRGITGELFF,.,.,TRBJ2-2,TRBV7-3
TGTGCCAGCAGTCTCCACGGGAACACTGAAGCTTTCTTT,CASSLHGNTEAFF,.,.,TRBJ1-1,TRBV6-5
TGTGCCATCAGAGCATCCCCCGGGGGAAGGGCCAGCACAGATACGCAGTATTTT,CAIRASPGGRASTDTQYF,.,.,TRBJ2-3,TRBV10-3
TGTGCCAGCAGCCTCGGGACTAGCGGGAGGGAGATCGGAGTCTTC,CASSLGTSGREIGVF,.,TRBD2,TRBJ2-1,TRBV7-8
TGTGCCAGTTGGTTCGGATCTGGAAACACCATATATTTT,CASWFGSGNTIYF,once,.,TRBJ1-3,TRBV28
TGCGCCAGCAGTACTAGCGGTCCCCCAGATACGCAGTATTTT,CASSTSGPPDTQYF,.,TRBD2,TRBJ2-3,TRBV5-1
TGTGCCAGCAGTCGGCGGACAGGAGAACTATTCTCTGGGGCCAACGTCCTGACTTTC,CASSRRTGELFSGANVLTF,.,TRBD1,TRBJ2-6,TRBV28
TGTGCCAGCAGCTTAGCCCAGGGGAAACAGCAGTACTTC,CASSLAQGKQQYF,.,.,TRBJ2-7,TRBV7-8
TGTGCCACCAGCAGAGGGTCACCGGGACAGGGCCAGTATTTT,CATSRGSPGQGQYF,.,TRBD1,TRBJ2-3,TRBV15
TGTGCCAGCAGTTTAGGGGGTCCGGGGGCGCGGGAAAAACTGTTTTTT,CASSLGGPGAREKLFF,.,.,TRBJ1-4,TRBV28
TGTGCCACCAGCGCGGTAGGCTCCTACGAGCAGTACTTC,CATSAVGSYEQYF,.,.,TRBJ2-7,TRBV15
TGTGCCAGCAGCTTGAAACTAGCGGGAGTTTATGAGCAGTTCTTC,CASSLKLAGVYEQFF,.,TRBD2,TRBJ2-1,TRBV7-8
TGTGCCAGCAGCCCGACGGCTACTAGCGGGGGCACCTACGAGCAGTACTTC,CASSPTATSGGTYEQYF,.,TRBD2,TRBJ2-7,TRBV11-3
TGTGCCAGCAGCTTGACTCCTAGCACAGATACGCAGTATTTT,CASSLTPSTDTQYF,.,.,TRBJ2-3,TRBV5-4
TGTGCCAGCAGTTTATCGAGGGGACACGCGAACACCGGGGAGCTGTTTTTT,CASSLSRGHANTGELFF,once,.,TRBJ2-2,TRBV28
TGTGCCACTAGTACCCGACAGAACACCGGGGAGCTGTTTTTT,CATSTRQNTGELFF,.,.,TRBJ2-2,TRBV19
TGTGCCAGCAGTCTAGTCCCCCTGTACGAGCAGTACTTC,CASSLVPLYEQYF,.,.,TRBJ2-7,TRBV28
TGTGCCAGCAGCGTAGGGGCGGATTCCTACGAGCAGTACTTC,CASSVGADSYEQYF,.,.,TRBJ2-7,TRBV9
TGTGCCACCAGTTTTAGTAGCGGGATCGGCTACAATGAGCAGTTCTTC,CATSFSSGIGYNEQFF,.,TRBD2,TRBJ2-1,TRBV27
TGTGCCAGCAGTACTCTTCCTATTCGCGGGGAGCTGTTTTTT,CASSTLPIRGELFF,once,.,TRBJ2-2,TRBV6-1
TGTGCCAGCAGTTTGTCGTGGGAGGGTGTTCGGTACTTC,CASSLSWEGVRYF,.,TRBD2,TRBJ2-7,TRBV27
TGCGCCAGCAGTCAAGTGCTCCGGACATACTCGTACAATGAGCAGTTCTTC,CASSQVLRTYSYNEQFF,.,.,TRBJ2-1,TRBV23-1
TGTGCCAGCACACCGGGGGTAGCGGGATTCCCCTACGAGCAGTACTTC,CASTPGVAGFPYEQYF,.,TRBD2,TRBJ2-7,TRBV7-9
TGTGCCAGCAGCTTTAGCCAGGGTTCAACTAATGAAAAACTGTTTTTT,CASSFSQGSTNEKLFF,.,.,TRBJ1-4,TRBV5-4
TGTGCCTGGAGTAGCACTGAAGCTTTCTTT,CAWSSTEAFF,few,.,TRBJ1-1,TRBV30
TGTGCCAGCAGAGATAAACAGACCTTTGGCGCGCACTTC,CASRDKQTFGAHF,few,.,TRBJ2-7,TRBV6-5
TGCGCCAGCACCATGACGGACAGGGGGTCCTACGAGCAGTACTTC,CASTMTDRGSYEQYF,.,TRBD1,TRBJ2-7,TRBV5-1
TGTGCCAGTAGTTACTTTCTGGCCCCGAACACTGAAGCTTTCTTT,CASSYFLAPNTEAFF,.,.,TRBJ1-1,TRBV19
TGTGCCAGCTCACCACCGGTACAGCGAGGGGATGGCTACACCTTC,CASSPPVQRGDGYTF,.,.,TRBJ1-2,TRBV18
TGTGCCAGCAGTGAAACGAGGGCCCAAGGCTACACCTTC,CASSETRAQGYTF,.,.,TRBJ1-2,TRBV6-1
TGTGCCAGCAGTCCCGGGACCTTAGGAAAACTGTTTTTT,CASSPGTLGKLFF,.,.,TRBJ1-4,TRBV28
TGTGCCAGCAGTTTATCGGGACAGGGGATTGGAAACACCATATATTTT,CASSLSGQGIGNTIYF,.,TRBD1,TRBJ1-3,TRBV28
TGTGCCAGCGGGCCAGAATTAGGAAATACGCAGTATTTT,CASGPELGNTQYF,.,.,TRBJ2-3,TRBV7-9
TGCGCCAGCAGCGAGGCCCTAGCGGGAGCCACAGATACGCAGTATTTT,CASSEALAGATDTQYF,.,TRBD2,TRBJ2-3,TRBV4-1
TGTGCCAGCAGTTTGGCGGGGTTTGGTGAAAAACTGTTTTTT,CASSLAGFGEKLFF,.,.,TRBJ1-4,TRBV28
TGTGCCAGCATGGACAGGGGAAGCTACGAGCAGTACTTC,CASMDRGSYEQYF,.,TRBD1,TRBJ2-7,TRBV2
TGTGCCAGCAGCATAGCAACTAGTCTGAACACCGGGGAGCTGTTTTTT,CASSIATSLNTGELFF,.,.,TRBJ2-2,TRBV11-3
TGTGCCAGCATTGGGGCTAGCGGGAGGGTAAGCTCCTACAATGAGCAGTTCTTC,CASIGASGRVSSYNEQFF,.,TRBD2,TRBJ2-1,TRBV2
TGTGCCTGGAGTGGACTAGCGGGAGGCTCGGGAGAGCAGTTCTTC,CAWSGLAGGSGEQFF,.,TRBD2,TRBJ2-1,TRBV30
TGTGCTAGCAGCTTTGAGAACACCGGGGAGCTGTTTTTT,CASSFENTGELFF,few,.,TRBJ2-2,TRBV7-7
TGTGCCAGCTCTGGGCCCTGGGACTCTGGAAACACCATATATTTT,CASSGPWDSGNTIYF,.,.,TRBJ1-3,TRBV19
TGTGCCAGCAGTCCGCAGGGATTCTCGAGTGAAAAACTGTTTTTT,CASSPQGFSSEKLFF,.,.,TRBJ1-4,TRBV28
TGTGCCAGCAGCTTATCGGCAGAGCGAGCGGACGAGCAGTACTTC,CASSLSAERADEQYF,.,.,TRBJ2-7,TRBV7-3
TGTGCCAGCAGTCAGGGGAGTGTCGAGACCCAGTACTTC,CASSQGSVETQYF,.,.,TRBJ2-5,TRBV28
TGTGCCAGCAGCTGGCCGGGGGATACGCAGTATTTT,CASSWPGDTQYF,.,.,TRBJ2-3,TRBV11-2
TGTGCCAGCAGTTTAGGGGACAGGGGGAACACTGAAGCTTTCTTT,CASSLGDRGNTEAFF,.,TRBD1,TRBJ1-1,TRBV28
TGTGCCAGCAGCTTCAGCGGTGACTATGGCTACACCTTC,CASSFSGDYGYTF,.,.,TRBJ1-2,TRBV7-9
TGTGCCAGCAGCCCAGACAGGGGCTATGGCTACACCTTC,CASSPDRGYGYTF,.,TRBD1,TRBJ1-2,TRBV7-9
TGTGCCAGCAGCTTACCCTGGGAGGGGCCCAAAGAGACCCAGTACTTC,CASSLPWEGPKETQYF,once,TRBD2,TRBJ2-5,TRBV5-6
TGTGCCAGCAGCCTCGGACAGCTTCAAGAGACCCAGTACTTC,CASSLGQLQETQYF,.,.,TRBJ2-5,TRBV9
TGCGCCAGCAGCACAGGGCCCTACAATGAGCAGTTCTTC,CASSTGPYNEQFF,.,.,TRBJ2-1,TRBV10-1